The T cell receptor beta chain under discussion was sequenced for a study of patients and donors after allogeneic stem cell transplantation. The CDR3 has 13 residues. Germline CDR1 and CDR2: SGHTA and FQGNSA. The V end was cut by 1 base, the J end by 8 bases, with 9 bases between. TCRdb reprocessed the RT-PCR reads with MiXCR, giving one entry per CDR3 protein. The repertoire holds 90,000 to 120,000 distinct CDR3 sequences, with roughly 37% as singletons. The rearrangement links TRBV7-2 to TRBJ2-1; D uncertain. This clonotype was sampled from a human donor who was either an allogeneic HSCT recipient or a stem cell or donor lymphocyte infusion donor (not recorded which). It is not recorded whose cells these are; they may come from a transplant donor. Sample: blood, either unsorted or a sorted T cell fraction (not recorded which). As DNA, the CDR3 is TGTGCCAGCAGCTTAGGTACCTGGGATGAGCAGTTCTTC. This translates into CASSLGTWDEQFF.